The source of this T cell receptor (beta chain) is a study of shared T cell receptors in the human thymus. TCRdb keeps only in-frame clones here, not all; method: immunoSEQ multiplex PCR. Of over 650,000 clones listed, about 87% are singletons. The germline CDR1 and CDR2 sequences are LGHNA and YSLEER. J was trimmed by 4 bases and V by 1 base; bases with no gene match: 7. The CDR3 has 18 residues. The sample also formed part of further work on human thymus T cells. As reported in that work: Thymic samples were excised during corrective heart operations. It looked as if thymic and blood repertoires used V and J genes in a biased way.

The TCR comes from a boy under two years old with a congenital heart defect. What was sequenced was thymocytes. The chain links TRBV4-3 to TRBJ2-1; TRBD2 aligns across 13 bases. As DNA, the CDR3 is TGCGCCAGCAGCCAAGCTGGGACTAGCGGGGATAGATACAATGAGCAGTTCTTC. Protein sequence: CASSQAGTSGDRYNEQFF.